The present T cell receptor beta chain was sequenced within a study of cytomegalovirus exposure and HLA in healthy donors. A multiplex PCR was run with 60 Vbeta primers and 13 Jbeta primers. Some clones are missing from TCRdb's copy, which holds only in-frame ones; the method was immunoSEQ multiplex PCR. The sample has about 97,000 clones; about 81% are singletons. CDR3 length: 14 residues. V lost 3 bases to trimming and J lost 2 bases, with 11 bases between them. Per germline, CDR1 MDHEN and CDR2 SYDVKM. Study-level results: Indistinguishability led to the exclusion of some V segments, TRBV6-2 and TRBV6-3 included. Most sequenced TCRs were rare (though some public TCRs occurred in many donors). One variant, a missense change in DCLRE1C, was linked in a later analysis to TCR beta V- and J-gene trimming. Prior analysis indicated that the majority of TCR beta V segments exhibited productivity approximately 90% or approximately 30% of the time.

As to this clone: Antigen: not known.

V usage is TRBV28 and J usage is TRBJ2-7; a weak D match, TRBD1 (6 bases). Material: PBMCs. The TCR was taken from a man aged 45-65 years in good health and CMV-seronegative. For the CDR3, the DNA is TGTGCCAGCAGTTTGATGGGGACAACCTACGAGCAGTACTTC. As protein: CASSLMGTTYEQYF.